This is a list of T cell receptor beta chains from one sample in a study of T cells in Graves' hyperthyroidism and ophthalmopathy. TCRdb re-analysed the multiplex PCR reads in MiXCR, keeping a single row per CDR3 protein. This table has about 540,000 distinct CDR3 sequences, around 42% appearing once. Sequenced input: peripheral blood or thyroid tissue (not recorded which). These receptors originate from a woman under 30 with Graves' hyperthyroidism. Both conserved end residues are part of each CDR3.

>TRBJ2-1|TRBV9
CASSVGLAGKEQFF
>TRBJ1-3|TRBV11-3
CASSITGFGNTIYF
>TRBJ1-1|TRBV20-1
CSADPGRGNTEAFF
>TRBJ1-4|TRBV6-5
CASSSIRGGEF
>TRBJ1-1|TRBV7-8
CASSPHGGEAFF
>TRBJ1-2|TRBV6-5
CASSPTGNTGGLFGYTF
>TRBJ2-1|TRBV2
CASVIGSEQFF
>TRBJ2-3|TRBV10-3
CAISDLRTGGADTQYF
>TRBJ2-7|TRBV19
CASSIRDRPYEQYF
>TRBJ2-7|TRBV6-5
CASSYRGAERYEQYF
>TRBJ1-4|TRBV7-6
CASSLGVDEKLFF
>TRBJ2-5|TRBV20-1
CSAPGGAGGPFETQYF
>TRBJ1-1|TRBV29-1
CSASPSLNTEAFF
>TRBJ2-2|TRBV7-2
CASSQTTAGFIPGELFF
>TRBJ1-4|TRBV7-2
CASSLAGTGLNEKLFF
>TRBJ2-7|TRBV29-1
CSVEDVWGDYEQYF
>TRBJ2-7|TRBV7-9
CASSRDPNTGELYF
>TRBJ2-2|TRBV6-1
CATQGVAENTGELFF
>TRBJ2-1|TRBV24-1
CATSALDRAPVGEQFF
>TRBJ2-2|TRBV27
CASSPPRTSGKNTGELFF
>TRBJ1-2|TRBV5-1
CASSPASGPGYTF
>TRBJ2-1|TRBV19
CASSTAGGPSEQFF
>TRBJ2-7|TRBV7-9
CASTRSYEQYF
>TRBJ1-2|TRBV7-6
CASSSYTF
>TRBJ2-1|TRBV7-9
CASSLRLNEQFF
>TRBJ2-7|TRBV25-1
CASSEGPSGIYEQYF
>TRBJ2-7|TRBV29-1
CSLGSGRMGEQYF
>TRBJ2-5|TRBV24-1
CATSDPTEGRETQYF
>TRBJ1-1|TRBV10-3
CAISDLGENTEAFF
>TRBJ2-7|TRBV4-1
CASSRPGLYEQYF
>TRBJ1-1|TRBV24-1
CATSDGGQVSGANTEAFF
>TRBJ1-5|TRBV9
CASSAGGEGNQPQHF
>TRBJ1-1|TRBV5-6
CASSSGGGDTEAFF
>TRBJ2-7|TRBV29-1
CSLVAGRNEQYF
>TRBJ2-7|TRBV14
CASSQDRVPSGRGYEQYF
>TRBJ2-7|TRBV7-8
CASSHLGPMAGDSRRYEQYF
>TRBJ1-2|TRBV7-9
CASSFSRDSPAGYTF